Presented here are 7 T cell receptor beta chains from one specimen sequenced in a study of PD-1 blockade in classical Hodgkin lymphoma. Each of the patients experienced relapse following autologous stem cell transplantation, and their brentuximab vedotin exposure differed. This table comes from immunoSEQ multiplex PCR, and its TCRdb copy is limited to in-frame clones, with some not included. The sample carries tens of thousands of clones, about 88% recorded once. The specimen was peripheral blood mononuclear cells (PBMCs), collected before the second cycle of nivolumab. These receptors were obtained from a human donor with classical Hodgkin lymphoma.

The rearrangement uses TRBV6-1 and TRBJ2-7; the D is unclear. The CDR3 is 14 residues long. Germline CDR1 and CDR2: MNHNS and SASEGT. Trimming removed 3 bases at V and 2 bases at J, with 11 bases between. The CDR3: CASSEVRETYEQYF. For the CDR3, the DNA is TGTGCCAGCAGTGAGGTTAGGGAAACCTACGAGCAGTACTTC.

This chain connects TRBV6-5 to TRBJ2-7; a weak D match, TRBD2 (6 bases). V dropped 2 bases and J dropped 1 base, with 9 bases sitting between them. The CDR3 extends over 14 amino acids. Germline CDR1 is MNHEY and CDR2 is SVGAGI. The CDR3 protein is CASSYAGSSYEQYF. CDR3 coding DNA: TGTGCCAGCAGTTACGCGGGGTCATCCTACGAGCAGTACTTC.

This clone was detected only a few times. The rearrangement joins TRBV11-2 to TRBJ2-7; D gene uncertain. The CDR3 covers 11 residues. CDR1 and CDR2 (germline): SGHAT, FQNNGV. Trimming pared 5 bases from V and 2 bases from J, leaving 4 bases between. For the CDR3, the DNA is TGTGCCAGCAGCCTAGCCTACGAGCAGTACTTC. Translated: CASSLAYEQYF.

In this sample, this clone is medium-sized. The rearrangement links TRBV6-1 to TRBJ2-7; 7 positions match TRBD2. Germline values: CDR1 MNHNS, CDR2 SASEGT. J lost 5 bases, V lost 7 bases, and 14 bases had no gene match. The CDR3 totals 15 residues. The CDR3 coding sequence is TGTGCCAGCACCCAAAGCCCCGGGAGGAGGGACGAGCAGTACTTC. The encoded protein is CASTQSPGRRDEQYF.

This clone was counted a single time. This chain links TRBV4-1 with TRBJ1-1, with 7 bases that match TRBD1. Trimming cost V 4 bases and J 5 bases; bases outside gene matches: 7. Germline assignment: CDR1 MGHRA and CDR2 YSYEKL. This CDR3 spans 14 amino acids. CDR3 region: CASSLTSTGTEAFF. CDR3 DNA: TGCGCCAGCAGCCTCACCTCGACAGGGACTGAAGCTTTCTTT.

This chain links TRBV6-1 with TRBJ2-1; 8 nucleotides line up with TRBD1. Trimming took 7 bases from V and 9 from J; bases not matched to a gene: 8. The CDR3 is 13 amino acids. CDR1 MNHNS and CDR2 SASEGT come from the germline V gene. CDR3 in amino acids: CASTGQGASEQFF. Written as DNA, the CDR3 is TGTGCCAGCACGGGTCAGGGGGCGAGTGAGCAGTTCTTC.

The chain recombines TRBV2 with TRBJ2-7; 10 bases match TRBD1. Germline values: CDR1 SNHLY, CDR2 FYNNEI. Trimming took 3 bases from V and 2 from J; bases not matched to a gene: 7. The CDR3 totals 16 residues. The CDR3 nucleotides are TGTGCCAGCAGTGACCCAAGACAGGGGGCGACCTACGAGCAGTACTTC. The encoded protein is CASSDPRQGATYEQYF.